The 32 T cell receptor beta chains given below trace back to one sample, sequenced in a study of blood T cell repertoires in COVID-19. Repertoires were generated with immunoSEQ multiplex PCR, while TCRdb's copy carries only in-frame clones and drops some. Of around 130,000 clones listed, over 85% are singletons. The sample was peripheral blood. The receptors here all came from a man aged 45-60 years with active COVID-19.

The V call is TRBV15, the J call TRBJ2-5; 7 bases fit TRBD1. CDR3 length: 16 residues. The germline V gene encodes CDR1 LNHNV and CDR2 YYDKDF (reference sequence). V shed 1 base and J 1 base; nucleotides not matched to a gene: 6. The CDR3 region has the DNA TGTGCCACCAGCAGAGTGTTAGGGGGCCCCCAAGAGACCCAGTACTTC. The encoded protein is CATSRVLGGPQETQYF.

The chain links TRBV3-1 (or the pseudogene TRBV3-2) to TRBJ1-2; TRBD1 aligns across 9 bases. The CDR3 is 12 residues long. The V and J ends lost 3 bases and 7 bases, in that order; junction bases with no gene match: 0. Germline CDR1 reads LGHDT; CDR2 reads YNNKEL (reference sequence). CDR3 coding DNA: TGTGCCAGCAGCCAGGGACAGGGTGGCTACACCTTC. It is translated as CASSQGQGGYTF.

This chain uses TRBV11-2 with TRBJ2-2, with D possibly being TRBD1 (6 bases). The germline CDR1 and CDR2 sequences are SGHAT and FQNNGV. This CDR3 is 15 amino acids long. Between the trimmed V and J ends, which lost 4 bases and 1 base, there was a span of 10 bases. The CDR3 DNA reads TGTGCCAGCAGCTCCCCGGGACAGAACACCGGGGAGCTGTTTTTT. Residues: CASSSPGQNTGELFF.

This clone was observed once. The CDR3 nucleotides are TGTGCCAGCTCCCTGACAGACTCCATGAACACTGAAGCTTTCTTT. This gives the protein CASSLTDSMNTEAFF. The chain uses TRBV18 and TRBJ1-1; D is perhaps TRBD1 (5 bases). CDR3 length: 15 residues. CDR1 is KGHSH, CDR2 LQKENI, per germline. V shed 6 bases and J shed 0 bases, with 14 bases lying between them.

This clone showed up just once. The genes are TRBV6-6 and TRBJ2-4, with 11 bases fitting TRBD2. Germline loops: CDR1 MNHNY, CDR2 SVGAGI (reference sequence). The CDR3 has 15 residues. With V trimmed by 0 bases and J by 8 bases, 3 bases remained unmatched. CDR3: CASSYSSGRDDIQYF. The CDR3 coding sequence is TGTGCCAGCAGTTACTCTAGCGGGAGGGACGACATTCAGTACTTC.

The CDR3 loop is CASSRGTSGGYTDTQYF. Written as DNA, the CDR3 is TGTGCCAGCAGCCGGGGGACTAGCGGGGGGTACACAGATACGCAGTATTTT. This rearrangement joins TRBV4-2 to TRBJ2-3, with 15 bases matching TRBD2. The CDR3 covers 17 residues. Germline CDR1 reads LGHNA; CDR2 reads YNFKEQ. V gave up 4 bases and J gave up 2 bases; unmatched junction bases: 4.

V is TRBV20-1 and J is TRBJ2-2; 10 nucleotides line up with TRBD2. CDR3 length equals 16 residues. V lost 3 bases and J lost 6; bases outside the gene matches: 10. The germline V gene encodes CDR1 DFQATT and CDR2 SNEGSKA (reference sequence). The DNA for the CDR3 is TGCAGTGCTAGTTATGGTGCTAGCGGGAGATCCGGGGAGCTGTTTTTT. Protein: CSASYGASGRSGELFF.

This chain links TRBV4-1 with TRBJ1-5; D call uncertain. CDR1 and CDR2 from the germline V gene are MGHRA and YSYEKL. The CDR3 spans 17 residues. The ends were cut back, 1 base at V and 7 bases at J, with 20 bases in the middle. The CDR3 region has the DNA TGCGCCAGCAGCCAAGGCCGCTTCGACTCTATGGCCCAGCCCCAGCATTTT. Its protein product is CASSQGRFDSMAQPQHF.

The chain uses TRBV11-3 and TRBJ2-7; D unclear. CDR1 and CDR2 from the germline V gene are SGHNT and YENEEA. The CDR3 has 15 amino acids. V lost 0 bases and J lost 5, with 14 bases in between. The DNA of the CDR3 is TGTGCCAGCAGCTTAGATCCCTTGCTGGCCGACGAGCAGTACGTC. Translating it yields CASSLDPLLADEQYV.

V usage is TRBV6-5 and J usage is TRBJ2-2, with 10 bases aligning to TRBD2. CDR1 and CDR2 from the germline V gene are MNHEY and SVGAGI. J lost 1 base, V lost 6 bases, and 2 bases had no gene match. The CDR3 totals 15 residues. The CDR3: CASRLAGRNTGELFF. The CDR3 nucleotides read TGTGCCAGCAGACTAGCGGGAAGGAACACCGGGGAGCTGTTTTTT.

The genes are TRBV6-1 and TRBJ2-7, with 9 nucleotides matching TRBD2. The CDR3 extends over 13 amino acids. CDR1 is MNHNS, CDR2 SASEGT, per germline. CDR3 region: CASSEGLAREQYV. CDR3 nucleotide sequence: TGTGCCAGCAGCGAAGGACTAGCGCGCGAGCAGTACGTC.

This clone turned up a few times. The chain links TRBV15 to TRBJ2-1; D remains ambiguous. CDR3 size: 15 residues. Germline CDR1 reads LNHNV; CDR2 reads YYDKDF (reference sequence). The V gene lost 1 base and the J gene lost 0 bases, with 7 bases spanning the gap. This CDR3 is CATSRVGSSYNEQFF. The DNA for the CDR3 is TGTGCCACCAGCAGAGTTGGTAGCTCCTACAATGAGCAGTTCTTC.

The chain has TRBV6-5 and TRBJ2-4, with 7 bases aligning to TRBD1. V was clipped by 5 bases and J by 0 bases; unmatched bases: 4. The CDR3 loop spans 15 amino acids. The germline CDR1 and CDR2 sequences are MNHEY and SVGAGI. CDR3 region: CASSTRDRAKNIQYF. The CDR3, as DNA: TGTGCCAGCAGTACCCGGGACAGAGCCAAAAACATTCAGTACTTC.

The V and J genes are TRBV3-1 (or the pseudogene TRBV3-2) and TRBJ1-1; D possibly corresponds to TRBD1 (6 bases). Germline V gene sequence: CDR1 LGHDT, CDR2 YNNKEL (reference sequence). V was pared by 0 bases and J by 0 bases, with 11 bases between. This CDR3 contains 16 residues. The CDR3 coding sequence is TGTGCCAGCAGCCAAGATCCCGGGGGGCTGAACACTGAAGCTTTCTTT. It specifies CASSQDPGGLNTEAFF.

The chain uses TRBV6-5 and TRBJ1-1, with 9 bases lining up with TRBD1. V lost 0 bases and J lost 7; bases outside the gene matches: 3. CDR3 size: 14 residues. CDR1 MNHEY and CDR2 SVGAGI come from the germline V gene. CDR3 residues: CASSYSGQGSEAFF. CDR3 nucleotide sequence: TGTGCCAGCAGTTACTCGGGACAGGGCAGTGAAGCTTTCTTT.

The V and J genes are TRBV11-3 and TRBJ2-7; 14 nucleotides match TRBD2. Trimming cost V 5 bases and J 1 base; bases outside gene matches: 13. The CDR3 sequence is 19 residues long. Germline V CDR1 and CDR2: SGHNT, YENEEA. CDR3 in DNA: TGTGCCAGCAGCAGTACTCCGGGACTAGCGGGAGATGGGTCCTACGAGCAGTACGTC. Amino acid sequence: CASSSTPGLAGDGSYEQYV.

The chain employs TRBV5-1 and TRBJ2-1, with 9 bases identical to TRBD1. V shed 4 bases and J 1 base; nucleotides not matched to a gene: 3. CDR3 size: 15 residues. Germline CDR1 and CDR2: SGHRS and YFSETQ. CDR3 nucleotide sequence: TGCGCCAGCAGCCTTGGACAGGGGTCCTACAATGAGCAGTTCTTC. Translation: CASSLGQGSYNEQFF.

The CDR3, as DNA: TGTGCCAGCAGCTACCGGGACAGGGGGCGAAGTTGGAATCAGCCCCAGCATTTT. Its translation is CASSYRDRGRSWNQPQHF. The chain uses TRBV11-2 and TRBJ1-5; 12 nucleotides align to TRBD1. The J segment lost 4 bases and the V segment lost 4 bases, leaving 11 bases of the junction unmatched. CDR1 and CDR2 from the germline V gene are SGHAT and FQNNGV. This CDR3 contains 18 residues.

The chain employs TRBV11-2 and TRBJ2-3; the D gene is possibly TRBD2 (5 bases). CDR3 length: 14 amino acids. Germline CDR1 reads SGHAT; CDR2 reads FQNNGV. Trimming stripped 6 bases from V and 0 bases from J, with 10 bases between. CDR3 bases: TGTGCCAGCAGGTGGAGGCGGAGCACAGATACGCAGTATTTT. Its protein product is CASRWRRSTDTQYF.

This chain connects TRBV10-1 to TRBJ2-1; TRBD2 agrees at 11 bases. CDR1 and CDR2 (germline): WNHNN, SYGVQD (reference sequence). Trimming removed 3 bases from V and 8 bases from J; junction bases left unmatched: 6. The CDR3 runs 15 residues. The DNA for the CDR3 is TGCGCCAGCAGTGATGGTCTAGCGGGAGGTGATGAGCAGTTCTTC. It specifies CASSDGLAGGDEQFF.

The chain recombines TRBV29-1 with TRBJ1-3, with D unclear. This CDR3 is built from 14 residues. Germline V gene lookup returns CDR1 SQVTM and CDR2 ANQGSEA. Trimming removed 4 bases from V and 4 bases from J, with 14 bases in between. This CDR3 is CSVGAGYYGNTIYF. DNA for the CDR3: TGCAGCGTTGGGGCGGGGTATTACGGAAACACCATATATTTT.

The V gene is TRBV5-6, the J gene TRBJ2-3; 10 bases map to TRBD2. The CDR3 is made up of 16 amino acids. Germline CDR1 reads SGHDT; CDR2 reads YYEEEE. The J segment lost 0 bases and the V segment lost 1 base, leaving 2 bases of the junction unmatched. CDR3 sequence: CASSLTSGASTDTQYF. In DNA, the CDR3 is TGTGCCAGCAGCTTGACTAGCGGGGCTAGCACAGATACGCAGTATTTT.

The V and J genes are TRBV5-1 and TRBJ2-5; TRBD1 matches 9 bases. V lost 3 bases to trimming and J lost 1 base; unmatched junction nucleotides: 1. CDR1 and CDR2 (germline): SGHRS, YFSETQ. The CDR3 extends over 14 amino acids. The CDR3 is CASSYRGPQETQYF. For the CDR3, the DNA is TGCGCCAGCAGCTACAGGGGGCCCCAAGAGACCCAGTACTTC.

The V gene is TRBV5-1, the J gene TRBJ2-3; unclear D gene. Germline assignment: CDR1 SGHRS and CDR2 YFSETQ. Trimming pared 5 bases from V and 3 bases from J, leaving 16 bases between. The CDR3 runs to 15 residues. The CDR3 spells CASSPRSPLTDTQYF. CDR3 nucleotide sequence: TGCGCCAGCAGTCCCCGGAGTCCGTTGACAGATACGCAGTATTTT.

The CDR3 sequence: CASSISAGAGWNSPLHF. The CDR3 DNA reads TGTGCCAGTAGTATATCCGCGGGGGCAGGGTGGAATTCACCCCTCCACTTT. The J gene is TRBJ1-6, the V gene TRBV19, with TRBD1 as a possible D gene (6 bases). Germline CDR1 reads LNHDA; CDR2 reads SQIVND (reference sequence). The ends were cut back, 2 bases at V and 7 bases at J, with 18 bases in the middle. CDR3 size: 17 residues. Supplemented by reference TRBV19 and TRBJ1-6, the full variable domain reads DGGITQSPKYLFRKEGQNVTLSCEQNLNHDAMYWYRQDPGQGLRLIYYSQIVNDFQKGDIAEGYSVSREKKESFPLTVTSAQKNPTAFYLCASSISAGAGWNSPLHFGNGTRLTVT.

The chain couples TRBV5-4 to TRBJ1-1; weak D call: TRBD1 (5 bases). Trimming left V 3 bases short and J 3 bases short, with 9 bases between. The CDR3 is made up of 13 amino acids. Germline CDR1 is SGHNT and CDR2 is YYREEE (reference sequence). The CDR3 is CASSWDSYTEAFF. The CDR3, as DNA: TGTGCCAGCAGCTGGGACTCCTACACTGAAGCTTTCTTT.

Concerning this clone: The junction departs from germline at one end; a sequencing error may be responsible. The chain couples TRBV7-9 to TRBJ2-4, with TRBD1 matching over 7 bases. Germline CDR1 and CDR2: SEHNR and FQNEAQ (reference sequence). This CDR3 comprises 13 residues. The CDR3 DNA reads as TGTGCCAGCAGCCTAGCAGGGGGAAACATTCAGTACTTC. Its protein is CASSLAGGNIQYF.

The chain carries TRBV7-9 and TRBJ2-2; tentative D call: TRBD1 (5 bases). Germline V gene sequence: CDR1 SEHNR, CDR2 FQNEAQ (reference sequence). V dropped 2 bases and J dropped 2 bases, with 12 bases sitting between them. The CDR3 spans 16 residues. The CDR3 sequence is CASSLSTGQNTGELFF. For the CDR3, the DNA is TGTGCCAGCAGCTTAAGTACCGGACAAAACACCGGGGAGCTGTTTTTT.

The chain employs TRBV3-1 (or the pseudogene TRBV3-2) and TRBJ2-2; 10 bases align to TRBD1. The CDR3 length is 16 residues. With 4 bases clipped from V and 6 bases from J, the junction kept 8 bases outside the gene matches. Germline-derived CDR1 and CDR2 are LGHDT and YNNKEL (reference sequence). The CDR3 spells CASSLLGTGVAGELFF. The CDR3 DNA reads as TGTGCCAGCAGCCTTCTTGGGACAGGGGTTGCCGGGGAGCTGTTTTTT.

The CDR3 region is CASSTRQGSTDTQYF. The CDR3 DNA sequence: TGTGCCAGCAGTACGCGACAGGGTAGCACAGATACGCAGTATTTT. J is TRBJ2-3 and V is TRBV25-1; 7 bases align to TRBD1. Looked up from germline, CDR1 is MGHDK and CDR2 is SYGVNS. CDR3 length: 15 amino acids. Unmatched junction bases numbered 5, after V lost 5 bases and J lost 0 bases.

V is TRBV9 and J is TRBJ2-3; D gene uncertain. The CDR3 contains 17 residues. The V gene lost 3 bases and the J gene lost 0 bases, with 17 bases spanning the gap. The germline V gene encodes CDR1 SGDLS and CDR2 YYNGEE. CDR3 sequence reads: CASSARLESVSTDTQYF. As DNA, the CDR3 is TGTGCCAGCAGCGCCCGTCTTGAGAGCGTTAGCACAGATACGCAGTATTTT.

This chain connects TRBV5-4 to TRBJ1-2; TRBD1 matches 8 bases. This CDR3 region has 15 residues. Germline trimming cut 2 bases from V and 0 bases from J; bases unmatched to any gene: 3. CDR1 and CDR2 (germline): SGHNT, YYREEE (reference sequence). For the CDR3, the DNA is TGTGCCAGCAGCTTACGACAGGGGCCTAACTATGGCTACACCTTC. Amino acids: CASSLRQGPNYGYTF.